These 21 T cell receptor beta chains were sequenced from one sample in a study of cytomegalovirus exposure and HLA in healthy donors (TCRdb year 2017). Preparation of the library involved the immunoSEQ multiplex PCR assay. The multiplex PCR relied on a mix of 60 forward primers for TCR Vbeta segments and 13 reverse primers for TCR Jbeta segments. Not all clones reach the TCRdb copy of this immuneACCESS table, which keeps in-frame sequences only. Checked studies attribute under half of the gap to unresolved V genes and leave the rest unexplained. For this sample the table gives about 130,000 clones, of which roughly 80% were detected only once. More than 2.5% of the sample belongs to the ten largest clones. Sequences were obtained from PBMCs. All receptors come from a woman between 50 and 59 years old in good health and CMV-seronegative.

The chain joins TRBV6-5 to TRBJ2-7; weak D call: TRBD1 (5 bases). Trimming took 5 bases from V and 4 from J, leaving 15 bases between them. The CDR3 is made up of 14 amino acids. Germline-derived CDR1 and CDR2 are MNHEY and SVGAGI. The CDR3 sequence is CASSAQGVVYEQYF. The CDR3 DNA is TGTGCCAGCAGTGCCCAGGGTGTGGTGTACGAGCAGTACTTC.

In this sample, this clone turned up a few times. The genes are TRBV6-4 and TRBJ2-2; 8 positions match TRBD2. This CDR3 region has 15 residues. The junction had 3 bases not matched to a gene; V was cut back by 3 bases and J by 3 bases. The germline V gene encodes CDR1 MRHNA and CDR2 SNTAGT. DNA for the CDR3: TGTGCCAGCAGTGAGAGAGCGGGGGACACCGGGGAGCTGTTTTTT. The encoded protein is CASSERAGDTGELFF.

The rearrangement uses TRBV6-1 and TRBJ2-5, with D possibly TRBD1 on 7 matching bases. Germline assignment: CDR1 MNHNS and CDR2 SASEGT. The CDR3 runs 14 residues. Between the trimmed V and J ends, which lost 5 bases and 4 bases, there was a span of 14 bases. CDR3 coding DNA: TGTGCCAGCAGTTGGACAGGAGGGGGAGAGACCCAGTACTTC. It yields the protein CASSWTGGGETQYF.

This chain links TRBV15 with TRBJ2-1, with 10 bases fitting TRBD2. The CDR3 consists of 15 residues. J was trimmed by 9 bases and V by 0 bases; bases with no gene match: 5. Germline CDR1 reads LNHNV; CDR2 reads YYDKDF (reference sequence). The CDR3 nucleotides read TGTGCCACCAGCAGAGATTCTAGCGGGAGAGGTGAGCAGTTCTTC. Its translation is CATSRDSSGRGEQFF. Drawing the rest from reference TRBV15 and TRBJ2-1, the complete variable domain is DAMVIQNPRYQVTQFGKPVTLSCSQTLNHNVMYWYQQKSSQAPKLLFHYYDKDFNNEADTPDNFQSRRPNTSFCFLDIRSPGLGDTAMYLCATSRDSSGRGEQFFGPGTRLTVL.

The chain couples TRBV4-1 to TRBJ1-2, with D tentatively TRBD1 (5 bases). The V and J ends lost 2 bases and 2 bases respectively, with 12 bases between them. The CDR3 covers 15 residues. Germline V gene data show CDR1 as MGHRA and CDR2 as YSYEKL. CDR3 sequence reads: CASSQPRQYNYGYTF. CDR3 DNA sequence: TGCGCCAGCAGCCAACCCCGACAGTACAACTATGGCTACACCTTC.

The rearrangement joins TRBV28 to TRBJ2-1; TRBD2 matches at 12 bases. This CDR3 comprises 18 residues. V trimming: 4 bases; J trimming: 0 bases; junction bases outside the gene matches: 7. The germline V gene has CDR1 MDHEN and CDR2 SYDVKM. CDR3 DNA: TGTGCCAGCAGTTCGGGGACTAGCGGGTCCCACTCCTACAATGAGCAGTTCTTC. Translated: CASSSGTSGSHSYNEQFF.

The chain combines TRBV2 with TRBJ2-5; D remains unclear. Germline V gene lookup returns CDR1 SNHLY and CDR2 FYNNEI. Trimming cost V 5 bases and J 5 bases, with 12 bases left between them. The CDR3 runs 13 residues. The CDR3 DNA sequence: TGTGCCAGCAGTCGTGGGCCCGAGGAGACCCAGTACTTC. Translating it yields CASSRGPEETQYF.

Concerning this clone: Relative to the germline gene, one junction end is altered; a read error may explain this. The rearrangement uses TRBV7-7 and TRBJ2-5; a possible D gene is TRBD2 (5 bases). The CDR3 loop spans 14 amino acids. Germline V CDR1 and CDR2: SSHAT, FNYEAQ (reference sequence). CDR3 amino acids: CASSSNPGQETQYF. The CDR3 DNA reads TGTGCTAGCAGTTCTAACCCGGGACAAGAGACCCAGTACTTC.

The V call is TRBV7-2, the J call TRBJ2-5, with D perhaps matching TRBD2 (5 bases). Germline V lookup: CDR1 SGHTA, CDR2 FQGNSA. The CDR3 has 13 amino acids. V was shortened by 7 bases and J by 1 base, with 10 bases between the two germline ends. This CDR3 reads CASNPGIQETQYF. The DNA for the CDR3 is TGTGCCAGCAACCCGGGGATCCAAGAGACCCAGTACTTC. Variable domain in full (rest from reference TRBV7-2 and TRBJ2-5): GAGVSQSPSNKVTEKGKDVELRCDPISGHTALYWYRQSLGQGLEFLIYFQGNSAPDKSGLPSDRFSAERTGGSVSTLTIQRTQQEDSAVYLCASNPGIQETQYFGPGTRLLVL.

The genes are TRBV13 and TRBJ1-4, with D unresolved. This CDR3 region has 14 residues. Trimming left V 5 bases short and J 6 bases short, with 13 bases between. CDR1 is PRHDT, CDR2 FYEKMQ, per germline (reference sequence). The CDR3 is CASSAKILDEKLFF. CDR3 bases: TGTGCCAGCAGCGCGAAAATTCTGGATGAAAAACTGTTTTTT.

This chain links TRBV11-2 with TRBJ2-7; D is perhaps TRBD1 (7 bases). Germline V lookup: CDR1 SGHAT, CDR2 FQNNGV. Between the trimmed V and J ends, which lost 3 bases and 0 bases, there was a span of 12 bases. The CDR3 length is 15 residues. This CDR3 is CASSLRQGGSYEQYF. In DNA form, the CDR3 reads TGTGCCAGCAGCTTGAGACAGGGAGGCTCCTACGAGCAGTACTTC.

V usage is TRBV7-7 and J usage is TRBJ2-3; D may be TRBD1 (6 bases). The CDR3 has 14 residues. Germline V gene sequence: CDR1 SSHAT, CDR2 FNYEAQ (reference sequence). CDR3 coding DNA: TGTGCTTCCGCCCGGGACAAGTCCACAGATACGCAGTATTTT. It is translated as CASARDKSTDTQYF. The full variable domain, its missing parts supplied by reference TRBV7-7 and TRBJ2-3, is GAGVSQSPRYKVTKRGQDVTLRCDPISSHATLYWYQQALGQGPEFLTYFNYEAQPDKSGLPSDRFSAERPEGSISTLTIQRTEQRDSAMYRCASARDKSTDTQYFGPGTRLTVL.

This clone was seen a single time. The rearrangement links TRBV18 to TRBJ2-7; 10 bases match TRBD2. Trimming took 3 bases from V and 6 from J; bases not matched to a gene: 5. The CDR3 has 14 amino acids. The germline V gene has CDR1 KGHSH and CDR2 LQKENI. In DNA, the CDR3 is TGTGCCAGCTCACCCGGGACTAGCGTGTCCGAGCAGTACTTC. Its protein product is CASSPGTSVSEQYF.

Comments on this clone: Since a far larger clone is one base different, this is likely a read error. The genes are TRBV7-9 and TRBJ2-2; 9 bases agree with TRBD2. The CDR3 runs 16 residues. Germline CDR1 and CDR2: SEHNR and FQNEAQ (reference sequence). With 5 bases clipped from V and 6 bases from J, the junction kept 10 bases outside the gene matches. The CDR3 protein is CASSQDPAGGSGELFF. DNA for the CDR3: TGTGCCAGCAGCCAAGATCCAGCGGGAGGTTCCGGGGAGCTGTTTTTT.

This clone was detected a few times. This chain connects TRBV30 to TRBJ2-7; 7 nucleotides align to TRBD1. J was trimmed by 3 bases and V by 0 bases; bases with no gene match: 14. The germline CDR1 and CDR2 sequences are GTSNPN and SVGIG (reference sequence). The CDR3 has 17 residues. CDR3 sequence: CAWSVIKRQGWNYEQYF. DNA for the CDR3: TGTGCCTGGAGTGTTATCAAACGACAGGGCTGGAACTACGAGCAGTACTTC.

The J gene is TRBJ2-3, the V gene TRBV19, with 12 positions matching TRBD2. The length of the CDR3 is 14 residues. CDR1 is LNHDA and CDR2 is SQIVND in the germline V gene (reference sequence). V shed 5 bases and J 3 bases; nucleotides not matched to a gene: 0. The CDR3 DNA is TGTGCCAGTAGTGGACTAGCGGGAACAGATACGCAGTATTTT. Its protein product is CASSGLAGTDTQYF.

This chain joins TRBV6-5 and TRBJ1-3; D is undetermined. Germline assignment: CDR1 MNHEY and CDR2 SVGAGI. The germline V and J ends were trimmed by 6 bases and 0 bases, with 12 bases remaining between them. This CDR3 is built from 15 residues. This CDR3 is CASRPYISSGNTIYF. As DNA, the CDR3 is TGTGCCAGCAGGCCGTACATCTCCTCTGGAAACACCATATATTTT.

Concerning this clone itself: One junction end does not reproduce the germline sequence, and a read error may be involved. This chain connects TRBV7-9 to TRBJ2-3; 7 bases fit TRBD2. Per the germline V gene, CDR1 is SEHNR and CDR2 is FQNEAQ (reference sequence). This CDR3 comprises 19 residues. The CDR3 sequence is CSSSSQWGIAGTSTDTQYF. Written as DNA, the CDR3 is TGTTCCAGCAGCTCCCAATGGGGAATAGCGGGCACCAGCACAGATACGCAGTATTTT. Full variable domain (missing parts from reference TRBV7-9 and TRBJ2-3): DTGVSQNPRHKITKRGQNVTFRCDPISEHNRLYWYRQTLGQGPEFLTYFQNEAQLEKSRLLSDRFSAERPKGSFSTLEIQRTEQGDSAMYLCSSSSQWGIAGTSTDTQYFGPGTRLTVL.

Of note for this clone: One end of the junction fails to match germline, which may point to a read error. V usage is TRBV5-6 and J usage is TRBJ2-4; TRBD1 agrees at 10 bases. The CDR3 is 12 amino acids. The germline V gene has CDR1 SGHDT and CDR2 YYEEEE. Here the CDR3 reads CASSFGTGEEFF. CDR3 sequence (DNA): TGTGCCAGCAGCTTTGGGACAGGGGAAGAGTTCTTC.

The chain employs TRBV7-2 and TRBJ2-3; tentatively, D is TRBD2 (6 bases). Per the germline V gene, CDR1 is SGHTA and CDR2 is FQGNSA. This CDR3 comprises 17 residues. The V gene lost 5 bases and the J gene lost 4 bases, with 22 bases spanning the gap. CDR3 bases: TGTGCCAGCAGCCCTCGGGTGGGGGGACCACGATCAGATACGCAGTATTTT. The encoded protein is CASSPRVGGPRSDTQYF.

The chain has TRBV2 and TRBJ2-7, with 7 bases matching TRBD2. Looked up from germline, CDR1 is SNHLY and CDR2 is FYNNEI. The CDR3 is made up of 12 amino acids. V dropped 8 bases and J dropped 3; count of bases not matched to a gene: 4. The CDR3 sequence: CASERENYEQYF. DNA for the CDR3: TGTGCCAGCGAGCGGGAAAACTACGAGCAGTACTTC. The complete variable domain, with remaining parts taken from reference TRBV2 and TRBJ2-7, reads EPEVTQTPSHQVTQMGQEVILRCVPISNHLYFYWYRQILGQKVEFLVSFYNNEISEKSEIFDDQFSVERPDGSNFTLKIRSTKLEDSAMYFCASERENYEQYFGPGTRLTVT.